These 12 T cell receptor beta chains originate from one sample sequenced in a study of beta chain features in type 1 diabetes. Expressed TCRB transcripts were sequenced because the isolated RNA had all been reverse transcribed beforehand. Clones were sequenced by immunoSEQ multiplex PCR, and TCRdb holds only the in-frame ones, with some missing. The sample carries fewer than 150,000 clones, about 7.1% recorded once. The sample taken for sequencing was central memory CD4+ T cells from blood. The receptors stem from a woman in her 30s in good health.

The CDR3 DNA reads TGTGCCAGCAGCTTCGACGGGGATAGCAATCAGCCCCAGCATTTT. This encodes CASSFDGDSNQPQHF. The V call is TRBV6-6, the J call TRBJ1-5; D is uncertain. Between the trimmed V and J ends, which lost 6 bases and 0 bases, there was a span of 12 bases. The CDR3 runs to 15 residues. The V gene's germline CDR1 is MNHNY and CDR2 SVGAGI (reference sequence).

J is TRBJ2-7 and V is TRBV7-2; D may be TRBD2 (5 bases). V was pared by 2 bases and J by 2 bases, with 7 bases between. This CDR3 is built from 13 residues. Germline-derived CDR1 and CDR2 are SGHTA and FQGNSA. The CDR3 is CASSLTGAYEQYF. In nucleotides, the CDR3 is TGTGCCAGCAGCTTAACCGGGGCCTACGAGCAGTACTTC.

This clone was seen ten or more times. At the DNA level, this CDR3 is encoded by other sequences in the same sample as well. The rearrangement links TRBV29-1 to TRBJ2-5; 11 positions match TRBD2. Germline values: CDR1 SQVTM, CDR2 ANQGSEA. Trimming at V came to 4 bases and at J to 2 bases, leaving 3 bases not matched to a gene. The CDR3 is 14 residues long. The CDR3 DNA is TGCAGCGTTGGTCTAGCGGGGGGACAAGAGACCCAGTACTTC. Protein product: CSVGLAGGQETQYF.

In its sample, this clone was seen a few times. J is TRBJ2-5 and V is TRBV28; 11 bases are shared with TRBD2. Germline V gene sequence: CDR1 MDHEN, CDR2 SYDVKM. The CDR3 has 14 residues. V lost 4 bases, J lost 7 bases, and 5 bases stayed unmatched. CDR3 residues: CASSSTSGIRTQYF. The CDR3 DNA reads TGTGCCAGCAGTTCGACTAGCGGGATTCGGACCCAGTACTTC.

This clone occurred a few times. V is TRBV7-8 and J is TRBJ1-5; no clear D gene. V lost 5 bases to trimming and J lost 3 bases, with 8 bases between them. In germline, CDR1 is SGHVS, CDR2 FQNEAQ. CDR3 length: 13 amino acids. The CDR3 bases are TGTGCCAGCAGCCTAACCTACAATCAGCCCCAGCATTTT. Its translation is CASSLTYNQPQHF.

The chain has TRBV6-5 and TRBJ2-3; 9 positions match TRBD1. The CDR3 totals 14 residues. Per germline, CDR1 MNHEY and CDR2 SVGAGI. V shed 5 bases and J 5 bases; nucleotides not matched to a gene: 5. The CDR3 spells CASSPGTGKDTQYF. The DNA of the CDR3 is TGTGCCAGCAGTCCAGGGACAGGGAAAGATACGCAGTATTTT.

This clone was detected a few times. This chain uses TRBV5-1 with TRBJ2-1; TRBD2 matches 8 bases. This CDR3 has 14 residues. Germline V lookup: CDR1 SGHRS, CDR2 YFSETQ. The trim removed 4 bases at V and 1 base at J, leaving 1 base unmatched. The CDR3 DNA reads as TGCGCCAGCAGCGGCGGGGGGTCCTACAATGAGCAGTTCTTC. It encodes CASSGGGSYNEQFF.

This clone was counted only a few times. The rearrangement links TRBV19 to TRBJ1-5, with 8 bases matching TRBD1. Germline CDR1 and CDR2: LNHDA and SQIVND (reference sequence). The CDR3 runs to 17 residues. V was pared by 5 bases and J by 1 base, with 10 bases of the junction left unmatched. The CDR3 reads CASSPRVTGVSNQPQHF. In nucleotides, the CDR3 is TGTGCCAGTAGTCCAAGGGTGACAGGGGTGAGCAATCAGCCCCAGCATTTT. The variable domain in full, completed from reference TRBV19 and TRBJ1-5, reads DGGITQSPKYLFRKEGQNVTLSCEQNLNHDAMYWYRQDPGQGLRLIYYSQIVNDFQKGDIAEGYSVSREKKESFPLTVTSAQKNPTAFYLCASSPRVTGVSNQPQHFGDGTRLSIL.

The chain couples TRBV30 to TRBJ1-4, with 7 nucleotides matching TRBD1. Per germline, CDR1 GTSNPN and CDR2 SVGIG (reference sequence). The CDR3 loop spans 13 amino acids. The V and J ends lost 4 bases and 10 bases, in that order; junction bases with no gene match: 9. CDR3 nucleotides: TGTGCCTGGACCCACGGAGGGGGCGGAAAACTGTTTTTT. Its protein product is CAWTHGGGGKLFF.

The sample holds a few counts of this clone. The genes are TRBV30 and TRBJ2-5; D not certain. Germline lookup yields CDR1 GTSNPN and CDR2 SVGIG (reference sequence). The CDR3 loop spans 12 amino acids. The V gene lost 2 bases and the J gene lost 6 bases, with 10 bases spanning the gap. The CDR3 region is CAWSQFSQTQYF. CDR3 bases: TGTGCCTGGAGTCAGTTCTCCCAGACCCAGTACTTC.

This clone was counted a few times. V and J are TRBV29-1 and TRBJ1-2; D is unresolved. Looked up from germline, CDR1 is SQVTM and CDR2 is ANQGSEA. The V gene lost 2 bases and the J gene lost 7 bases, with 11 bases spanning the gap. The CDR3 length is 12 residues. The CDR3 DNA is TGCAGCGTTGAAAACAGAGGGAGTGGCTACACCTTC. Translation: CSVENRGSGYTF.

This clone was observed a handful of times. The chain is built from TRBV7-2 and TRBJ2-7, with 9 positions matching TRBD1. The J segment lost 0 bases and the V segment lost 0 bases, leaving 9 bases of the junction unmatched. The CDR3 contains 18 residues. Germline V gives CDR1 SGHTA, CDR2 FQGNSA. The chain's CDR3 is CASSLAGGGTGSSYEQYF. The DNA for the CDR3 is TGTGCCAGCAGCTTAGCTGGGGGGGGGACAGGGAGCTCCTACGAGCAGTACTTC. Using reference TRBV7-2 and TRBJ2-7 for the parts outside the CDR3, the full variable domain is GAGVSQSPSNKVTEKGKDVELRCDPISGHTALYWYRQSLGQGLEFLIYFQGNSAPDKSGLPSDRFSAERTGGSVSTLTIQRTQQEDSAVYLCASSLAGGGTGSSYEQYFGPGTRLTVT.